The clone carrying this T cell receptor beta chain was seen more than once but under ten times. Its antigen is undetermined. Via MiXCR, TCRdb re-called the 5' RACE reads, giving one row per CDR3 protein. The data hold tens of thousands of distinct CDR3 sequences, with roughly an eighth observed a single time. The source of the sample is a study of T-cell memory formation after mild COVID-19. Study-level results: Day 15 to 85 contractors were CD4/CD8 balanced; later expanders leaned CD4+. Contracting CD4+ clones were located mainly in CM and EM, and CD8+ clones in EMRA. Certain responding clones were present in pre-infection memory, suggesting participation of cross-reactive memory.

The CDR3 totals 14 residues. Per the germline V gene, CDR1 is SGHRS and CDR2 is YFSETQ. The V gene lost 4 bases and the J gene lost 1 base, with 11 bases spanning the gap. This chain links TRBV5-1 with TRBJ1-1; D may be TRBD1 (6 bases). Sample: PBMCs or a T cell subset sorted from them (not recorded which). The receptor comes from a man younger than 35 who had mild COVID-19 (a few samples of this study predate the infection). Cell type and time point are not known. The CDR3 reads CASSQQGRNTEAFF. The CDR3 DNA follows: TGCGCCAGCAGCCAACAGGGCAGGAACACTGAAGCTTTCTTT.